This TCR beta chain came from a study of T cell changes during pregnancy in multiple sclerosis. TCRdb's copy holds only in-frame clones and misses some; the assay was immunoSEQ multiplex PCR. The sample lists approximately 70,000 clones, 75% to 95% seen once, with approximately 2.5% in the top ten. Germline V gene sequence: CDR1 MNHNS, CDR2 SASEGT. V gave up 2 bases and J gave up 9 bases, with 17 bases separating them. CDR3 size: 16 residues. V is TRBV6-1 and J is TRBJ1-6; D gene unclear. The sequence came from a female donor with multiple sclerosis, enrolled in a pregnancy study. The sample consisted of peripheral blood, taken in the first trimester of pregnancy. The CDR3 DNA sequence: TGTGCCAGCAGTGAATTGGAGGCCGGGTTAAGTTCACCCCTCCACTTT. The encoded protein is CASSELEAGLSSPLHF.